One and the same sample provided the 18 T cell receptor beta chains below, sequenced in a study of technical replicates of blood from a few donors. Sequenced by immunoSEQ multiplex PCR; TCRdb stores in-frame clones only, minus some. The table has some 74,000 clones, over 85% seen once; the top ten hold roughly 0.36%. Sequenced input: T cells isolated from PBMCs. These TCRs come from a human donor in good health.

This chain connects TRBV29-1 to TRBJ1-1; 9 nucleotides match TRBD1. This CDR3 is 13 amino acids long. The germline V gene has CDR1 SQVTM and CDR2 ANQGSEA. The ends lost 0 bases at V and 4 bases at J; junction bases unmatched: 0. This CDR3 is CSVEETGGTEAFF. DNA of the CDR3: TGCAGCGTTGAAGAGACAGGGGGCACTGAAGCTTTCTTT.

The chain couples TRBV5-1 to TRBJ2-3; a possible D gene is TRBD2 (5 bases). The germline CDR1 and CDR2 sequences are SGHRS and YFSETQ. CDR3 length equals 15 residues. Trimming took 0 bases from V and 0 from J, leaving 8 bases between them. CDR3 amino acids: CASSLAGSSTDTQYF. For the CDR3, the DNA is TGCGCCAGCAGCTTGGCTGGGAGTAGCACAGATACGCAGTATTTT.

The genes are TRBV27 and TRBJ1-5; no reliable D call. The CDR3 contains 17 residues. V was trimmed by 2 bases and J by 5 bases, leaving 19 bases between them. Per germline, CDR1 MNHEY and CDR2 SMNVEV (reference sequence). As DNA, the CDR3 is TGTGCCAGCAGTTTAAGAATTCCGTTGACTACCGATCAGCCCCAGCATTTT. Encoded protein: CASSLRIPLTTDQPQHF.

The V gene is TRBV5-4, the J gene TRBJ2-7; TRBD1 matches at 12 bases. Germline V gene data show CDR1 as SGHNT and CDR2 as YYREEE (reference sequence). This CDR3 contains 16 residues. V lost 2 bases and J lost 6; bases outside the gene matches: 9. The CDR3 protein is CASSLPPGQGASEQYF. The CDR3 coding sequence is TGTGCCAGCAGCTTACCTCCGGGACAGGGGGCGTCCGAGCAGTACTTC.

CDR3 protein: CASSLVWGTGETQYF. Written as DNA, the CDR3 is TGTGCCAGCAGCTTAGTTTGGGGGACTGGAGAGACCCAGTACTTC. The V call is TRBV7-9, the J call TRBJ2-5, with D possibly being TRBD2 (6 bases). The CDR3 is 15 residues long. V dropped 1 base and J dropped 4 bases, with 13 bases sitting between them. CDR1 and CDR2 (germline): SEHNR, FQNEAQ (reference sequence).

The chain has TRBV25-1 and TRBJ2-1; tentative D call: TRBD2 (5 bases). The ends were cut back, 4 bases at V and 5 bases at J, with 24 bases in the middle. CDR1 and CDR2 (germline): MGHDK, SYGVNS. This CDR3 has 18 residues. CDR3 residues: CASSGPSFVASNDNEQFF. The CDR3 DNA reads TGTGCCAGCAGTGGCCCATCCTTCGTAGCGAGTAACGACAATGAGCAGTTCTTC. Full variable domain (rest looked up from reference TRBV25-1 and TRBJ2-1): EADIYQTPRYLVIGTGKKITLECSQTMGHDKMYWYQQDPGMELHLIHYSYGVNSTEKGDLSSESTVSRIRTEHFPLTLESARPSHTSQYLCASSGPSFVASNDNEQFFGPGTRLTVL.

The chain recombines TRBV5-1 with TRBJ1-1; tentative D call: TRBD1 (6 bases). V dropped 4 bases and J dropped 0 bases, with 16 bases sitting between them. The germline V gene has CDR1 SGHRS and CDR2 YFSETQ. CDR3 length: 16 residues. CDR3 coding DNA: TGCGCCAGCAGCCTGGACAGCTCATCCATGAACACTGAAGCTTTCTTT. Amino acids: CASSLDSSSMNTEAFF.

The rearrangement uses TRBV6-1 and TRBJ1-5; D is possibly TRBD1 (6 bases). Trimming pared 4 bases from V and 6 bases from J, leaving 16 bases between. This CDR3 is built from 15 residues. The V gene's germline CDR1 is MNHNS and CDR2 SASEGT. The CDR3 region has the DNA TGTGCCAGCAGTGTCTTGACAACAGGGAGTCAGCCCCAGCATTTT. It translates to CASSVLTTGSQPQHF.

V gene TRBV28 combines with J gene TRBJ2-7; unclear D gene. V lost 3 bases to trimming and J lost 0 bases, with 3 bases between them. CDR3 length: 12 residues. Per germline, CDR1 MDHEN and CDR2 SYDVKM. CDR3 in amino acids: CASSFNSYEQYF. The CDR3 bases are TGTGCCAGCAGTTTTAACTCCTACGAGCAGTACTTC.

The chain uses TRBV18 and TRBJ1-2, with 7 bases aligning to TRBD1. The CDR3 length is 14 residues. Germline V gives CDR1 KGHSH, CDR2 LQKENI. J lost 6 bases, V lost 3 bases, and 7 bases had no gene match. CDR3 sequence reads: CASSPVAGGNGYTF. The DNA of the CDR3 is TGTGCCAGCTCACCCGTCGCAGGGGGAAATGGCTACACCTTC.

CDR3 sequence: CASSLIPSGSYEQYF. The CDR3 coding sequence is TGTGCCAGCAGCTTAATTCCTAGCGGGAGCTACGAGCAGTACTTC. The V gene is TRBV7-9, the J gene TRBJ2-7; 10 bases are a match to TRBD2. J gave up 3 bases and V 2 bases, and 4 bases lay outside the gene matches. The CDR3 is made up of 15 amino acids. Germline-derived CDR1 and CDR2 are SEHNR and FQNEAQ (reference sequence).

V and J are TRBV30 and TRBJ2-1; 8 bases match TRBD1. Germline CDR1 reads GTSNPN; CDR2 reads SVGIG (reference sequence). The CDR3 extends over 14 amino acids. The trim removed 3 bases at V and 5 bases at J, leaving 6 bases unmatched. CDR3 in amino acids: CAWSQDRADNEQFF. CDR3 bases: TGTGCCTGGAGCCAGGACAGGGCTGACAATGAGCAGTTCTTC.

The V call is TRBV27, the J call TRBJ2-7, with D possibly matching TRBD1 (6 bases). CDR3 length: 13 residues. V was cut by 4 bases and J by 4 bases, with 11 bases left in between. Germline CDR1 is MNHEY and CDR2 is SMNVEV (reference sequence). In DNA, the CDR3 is TGTGCCAGCAGTTCAGGGGTTGAATACGAGCAGTACTTC. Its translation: CASSSGVEYEQYF.

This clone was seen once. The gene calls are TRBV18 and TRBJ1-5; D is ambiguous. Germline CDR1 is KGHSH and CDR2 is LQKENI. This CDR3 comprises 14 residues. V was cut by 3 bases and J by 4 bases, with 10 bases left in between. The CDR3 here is CASSPAGLNQPQHF. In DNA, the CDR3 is TGTGCCAGCTCACCCGCAGGTCTAAATCAGCCCCAGCATTTT.

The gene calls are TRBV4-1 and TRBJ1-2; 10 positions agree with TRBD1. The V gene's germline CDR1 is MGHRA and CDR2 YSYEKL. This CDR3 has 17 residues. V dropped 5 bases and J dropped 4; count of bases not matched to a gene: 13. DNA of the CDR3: TGCGCCAGCAGCAGAAAATCCGGGACAGGGGTTAGCTATGGCTACACCTTC. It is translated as CASSRKSGTGVSYGYTF.

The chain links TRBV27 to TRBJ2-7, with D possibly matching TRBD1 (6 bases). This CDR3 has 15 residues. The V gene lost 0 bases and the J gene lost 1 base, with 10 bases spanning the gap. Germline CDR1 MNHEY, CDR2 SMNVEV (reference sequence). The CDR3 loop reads CASSLSGQNSYEQYF. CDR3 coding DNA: TGTGCCAGCAGTTTATCTGGACAGAATTCCTACGAGCAGTACTTC.

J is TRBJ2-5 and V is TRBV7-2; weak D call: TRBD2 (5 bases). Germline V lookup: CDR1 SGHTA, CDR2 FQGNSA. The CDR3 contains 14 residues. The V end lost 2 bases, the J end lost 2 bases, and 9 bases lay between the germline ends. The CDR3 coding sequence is TGTGCCAGCAGCTTACAGGACTTACAAGAGACCCAGTACTTC. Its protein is CASSLQDLQETQYF.

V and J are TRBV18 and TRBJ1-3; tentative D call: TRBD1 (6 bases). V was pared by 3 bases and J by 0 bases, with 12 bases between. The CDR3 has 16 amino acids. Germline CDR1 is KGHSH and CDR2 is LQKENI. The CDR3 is CASSPGAVASGNTIYF. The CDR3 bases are TGTGCCAGCTCACCGGGGGCTGTTGCCTCTGGAAACACCATATATTTT.